This T cell receptor (beta chain) is drawn from a study of blood T cell repertoires in COVID-19. Study background: Both acute and convalescent COVID-19 samples were obtained from the United States, Italy and Spain. PBMCs, B-cell-depleted T cells, or T cells were the source of the cDNA or gDNA that made up the material.

The V gene end was trimmed by 3 bases and the J gene end by 6 bases; junction bases not matched to a gene: 17. Germline lookup yields CDR1 SGHDN and CDR2 FVKESK. The CDR3 covers 19 residues. This table comes from immunoSEQ multiplex PCR, and its TCRdb copy is limited to in-frame clones, with some not included. The sample includes approximately 430,000 clones, 86% seen only once; the top ten take 1.4% to 1.5%. V gene TRBV14 combines with J gene TRBJ2-1, with 10 bases aligning to TRBD2. The source is a young woman with active or convalescent COVID-19. The sample consisted of peripheral blood. Written as DNA, the CDR3 is TGTGCCAGCAGCCAGATGGGTGGGACCGGGACTAGCGCAATCAATGAGCAGTTCTTC. Translating it yields CASSQMGGTGTSAINEQFF.